This TCR beta chain was retrieved from a study of T-cell memory formation after mild COVID-19. About this clonotype itself: What it binds is unknown.

Employing constant-segment primers, 5'RACE generated TCR alpha and TCR beta cDNA libraries bearing sample barcodes and UMIs. TCRdb re-derived calls from the 5' RACE reads in MiXCR, one entry per CDR3 protein. This table holds approximately 300,000 distinct CDR3 sequences, 8.2% found once. Overall study findings and caveats: Pre-infection memory held some responding clones, suggesting pre-existing cross-reactive T cells responded.

Germline V gives CDR1 SGDLS, CDR2 YYNGEE. This CDR3 has 16 amino acids. V lost 0 bases, J lost 1 base, and 10 bases lay in between. This clonotype was obtained from a man aged 18 to 29 who had mild COVID-19 (a few samples of this study predate the infection). Cell type and time point are not known. Sequences were obtained from PBMCs or a T cell subset sorted from them (not recorded which). The genes are TRBV9 and TRBJ2-2, with D possibly called TRBD1 or TRBD2 (6 bases each). The CDR3 sequence: CASSVVGGQNTGELFF. Written as DNA, the CDR3 is TGTGCCAGCAGCGTAGTGGGGGGACAGAACACCGGGGAGCTGTTTTTT.